The rows below give T cell receptor beta chains drawn from one sample of a study of a mutant IDH1 vaccine in newly diagnosed glioma. Their antigens remain unidentified. The assay was immunoSEQ multiplex PCR, and TCRdb's table has in-frame clones only and misses some. This table has 50,000 to 65,000 clones, around 90% appearing once. Sequencing used PBMCs, obtained from a glioma patient whose treatment included an IDH1 peptide vaccine. The receptors were gathered from a man between 45 and 60 years old with glioma. CDR3s include the opening cysteine and the closing phenylalanine or tryptophan. D genes are given only for firm matches. Where a row states a size, it is once, few, many or the class of an expanded clone; other rows omit it.

D gene: NA
V gene: TRBV6-1
CDR3 length: 11
clone size: NA
J gene: TRBJ1-2
CDR3 protein: CASRTVGGYTF
CDR3 DNA: TGTGCCAGCCGTACGGTCGGTGGCTACACCTTC

D gene: NA
V gene: TRBV6-5
CDR3 length: 13
clone size: NA
J gene: TRBJ2-3
CDR3 protein: CASSPGQPDTQYF
CDR3 DNA: TGTGCCAGCAGCCCTGGACAGCCAGATACGCAGTATTTT

D gene: NA
V gene: TRBV28
CDR3 length: 13
clone size: NA
J gene: TRBJ1-4
CDR3 protein: CASRSQSNEKLFF
CDR3 DNA: TGTGCCAGCAGGAGTCAGAGTAATGAAAAACTGTTTTTT

D gene: NA
V gene: TRBV7-3
CDR3 length: 13
clone size: NA
J gene: TRBJ1-1
CDR3 protein: CASSPTVNTEAFF
CDR3 DNA: TGTGCCAGCAGCCCAACTGTGAACACTGAAGCTTTCTTT

D gene: TRBD1
V gene: TRBV6-6
CDR3 length: 16
clone size: NA
J gene: TRBJ2-5
CDR3 protein: CASTDSGQGGRKTQYF
CDR3 DNA: TGTGCCAGCACCGACTCCGGACAGGGAGGCAGGAAGACCCAGTACTTC

D gene: NA
V gene: TRBV6-5
CDR3 length: 13
clone size: NA
J gene: TRBJ1-2
CDR3 protein: CASSYNKDYGYTF
CDR3 DNA: TGTGCCAGCAGTTACAACAAGGACTATGGCTACACCTTC

D gene: NA
V gene: TRBV9
CDR3 length: 16
clone size: once
J gene: TRBJ1-2
CDR3 protein: CASSVGEGLSNYGYTF
CDR3 DNA: TGTGCCAGCAGCGTAGGCGAAGGGCTGTCTAACTATGGCTACACCTTC

D gene: TRBD2
V gene: TRBV5-5
CDR3 length: 15
clone size: NA
J gene: TRBJ2-7
CDR3 protein: CASSRGRDYSYEQYF
CDR3 DNA: TGTGCCAGCAGCCGAGGTAGGGACTACTCCTACGAGCAGTACTTC

D gene: NA
V gene: TRBV11-2
CDR3 length: 14
clone size: NA
J gene: TRBJ2-1
CDR3 protein: CASSSWTVSNEQFF
CDR3 DNA: TGTGCCAGCAGCTCCTGGACAGTCAGCAATGAGCAGTTCTTC

D gene: NA
V gene: TRBV6-1
CDR3 length: 14
clone size: NA
J gene: TRBJ2-3
CDR3 protein: CASSDHWGADTQYF
CDR3 DNA: TGTGCCAGCAGTGATCATTGGGGGGCAGATACGCAGTATTTT

D gene: TRBD1
V gene: TRBV19
CDR3 length: 13
clone size: NA
J gene: TRBJ2-7
CDR3 protein: CASGGQGPYEQYF
CDR3 DNA: TGTGCCAGTGGGGGACAGGGCCCCTACGAGCAGTACTTC

D gene: NA
V gene: TRBV21-1
CDR3 length: 14
clone size: NA
J gene: TRBJ2-5
CDR3 protein: CASSKGRGQETQYF
CDR3 DNA: TGTGCCAGCAGCAAAGGCAGGGGGCAAGAGACCCAGTACTTC

D gene: TRBD1
V gene: TRBV7-8
CDR3 length: 14
clone size: NA
J gene: TRBJ2-7
CDR3 protein: CASSLGTGTYEQYF
CDR3 DNA: TGTGCCAGCAGCTTGGGGACAGGGACCTACGAGCAGTACTTC

D gene: TRBD2
V gene: TRBV19
CDR3 length: 13
clone size: NA
J gene: TRBJ2-7
CDR3 protein: CASRNGGTYEQYF
CDR3 DNA: TGTGCCAGTAGGAACGGGGGGACCTACGAGCAGTACTTC

D gene: TRBD2
V gene: TRBV9
CDR3 length: 16
clone size: NA
J gene: TRBJ2-3
CDR3 protein: CASSLTSGRKADTQYF
CDR3 DNA: TGTGCCAGCAGCCTGACTAGCGGGAGGAAGGCAGATACGCAGTATTTT

D gene: NA
V gene: TRBV6-1
CDR3 length: 14
clone size: NA
J gene: TRBJ2-4
CDR3 protein: CASRLGTEVDIQYF
CDR3 DNA: TGTGCCAGCAGACTCGGGACTGAGGTGGACATTCAGTACTTC

D gene: NA
V gene: TRBV10-2
CDR3 length: 13
clone size: NA
J gene: TRBJ1-1
CDR3 protein: CASKGGGNTEAFF
CDR3 DNA: TGCGCCAGCAAGGGGGGAGGAAACACTGAAGCTTTCTTT

D gene: TRBD2
V gene: TRBV19
CDR3 length: 16
clone size: NA
J gene: TRBJ2-1
CDR3 protein: CASSIAPGLAGDEQFF
CDR3 DNA: TGTGCCAGTAGTATTGCCCCGGGACTAGCGGGGGATGAGCAGTTCTTC

D gene: TRBD2
V gene: TRBV5-1
CDR3 length: 15
clone size: NA
J gene: TRBJ2-7
CDR3 protein: CASSLHSGSSYEQYF
CDR3 DNA: TGCGCCAGCAGCCTACATAGCGGGAGCTCCTACGAGCAGTACTTC

D gene: NA
V gene: TRBV6-6
CDR3 length: 14
clone size: once
J gene: TRBJ1-1
CDR3 protein: CASSYGGLNTEAFF
CDR3 DNA: TGTGCCAGCAGTTACGGTGGCTTGAACACTGAAGCTTTCTTT

D gene: NA
V gene: TRBV13
CDR3 length: 14
clone size: NA
J gene: TRBJ1-2
CDR3 protein: CASSSRKGGSGYTF
CDR3 DNA: TGTGCCAGCAGCTCCAGGAAAGGGGGTTCCGGCTACACCTTC

D gene: TRBD2
V gene: TRBV11-2
CDR3 length: 16
clone size: NA
J gene: TRBJ2-3
CDR3 protein: CASSKNPGLGTDTQYF
CDR3 DNA: TGTGCCAGCAGCAAAAACCCGGGACTAGGAACAGATACGCAGTATTTT

D gene: NA
V gene: TRBV30
CDR3 length: 15
clone size: NA
J gene: TRBJ2-2
CDR3 protein: CAWTSRPTNTGELFF
CDR3 DNA: TGTGCCTGGACAAGTAGGCCAACGAACACCGGGGAGCTGTTTTTT

D gene: TRBD2
V gene: TRBV7-2
CDR3 length: 15
clone size: NA
J gene: TRBJ2-1
CDR3 protein: CASTRGAGAYNEQFF
CDR3 DNA: TGTGCCAGCACTAGAGGGGCGGGAGCATACAATGAGCAGTTCTTC

D gene: NA
V gene: TRBV5-4
CDR3 length: 13
clone size: NA
J gene: TRBJ1-1
CDR3 protein: CASSGGGRTEAFF
CDR3 DNA: TGTGCCAGCAGCGGCGGGGGGAGAACTGAAGCTTTCTTT

D gene: NA
V gene: TRBV6-1
CDR3 length: 15
clone size: NA
J gene: TRBJ1-1
CDR3 protein: CASSGLASSNTEAFF
CDR3 DNA: TGTGCCAGCAGTGGGCTCGCCAGTTCCAACACTGAAGCTTTCTTT

D gene: NA
V gene: TRBV29-1
CDR3 length: 13
clone size: NA
J gene: TRBJ2-5
CDR3 protein: CSVEAGPGETQYF
CDR3 DNA: TGCAGCGTTGAAGCCGGTCCGGGGGAGACCCAGTACTTC

D gene: NA
V gene: TRBV29-1
CDR3 length: 16
clone size: NA
J gene: TRBJ2-6
CDR3 protein: CSVEETSSSGANVLTF
CDR3 DNA: TGCAGCGTTGAGGAGACTTCCAGCTCTGGGGCCAACGTCCTGACTTTC